Here is one TCR beta chain with its context. The data stem from a study of T cell responses to AZD1222 COVID-19 vaccine. The V end lost 4 bases, the J end lost 10 bases, and 15 bases lay between the germline ends. CDR3 length: 13 residues. Germline V gene lookup returns CDR1 SGHKS and CDR2 YYEKEE (reference sequence). Measured with immunoSEQ multiplex PCR; TCRdb has only the in-frame clones, and not every one. The sample contains roughly 260,000 clones, about 92% of which appear only once. The rearrangement joins TRBV5-5 to TRBJ2-1; D is ambiguous. The origin of this receptor is an adult in good health. The sample was peripheral blood, taken on day 0 of AZD1222 vaccination. CDR3 sequence reads: CASSTTLGYEQFF. For the CDR3, the DNA is TGTGCCAGCAGCACTACCTTAGGGTACGAGCAGTTCTTC. The full variable domain, its missing parts supplied by reference TRBV5-5 and TRBJ2-1, is DAGVTQSPTHLIKTRGQQVTLRCSPISGHKSVSWYQQVLGQGPQFIFQYYEKEERGRGNFPDRFSARQFPNYSSELNVNALLLGDSALYLCASSTTLGYEQFFGPGTRLTVL.